This note documents a single T cell receptor beta chain sequence. At collection, donors were nominally healthy, but unrecorded immune exposures were probable. Germline values: CDR1 MNHNY, CDR2 SVGAGI (reference sequence). CDR3 length equals 16 residues. The data were taken from a study of cytomegalovirus exposure and HLA in healthy donors. In the study overall: Tens of millions of unique TCRs from HLA-typed donors made up an early data release.

Primers for the PCR totalled 60 Vbeta and 13 Jbeta. In the original workflow: Unique TCR beta chains totaled approximately 83 million in a later count, with around 11 million of them shared. Some clones are missing from TCRdb's copy, which holds only in-frame ones; the method was immunoSEQ multiplex PCR. D and trimming come from the DNA, and the V and J calls and clone size come from that table. The table lists around 280,000 clones, around 90% of them singletons, with roughly 2% in the top ten. This chain uses TRBV6-6 with TRBJ2-5; TRBD1 matches at 8 bases. Gene TRBJ2-7 matches the end of the DNA better, so the J call may be wrong. Material for sequencing was PBMCs. The TCR sequence derives from a woman younger than 35 in good health and CMV-seronegative. The CDR3 loop is CASSYSFRDRTYEQYF. The CDR3 DNA sequence: TGTGCCAGCAGTTACTCATTTAGGGACAGGACCTACGAGCAGTACTTC.